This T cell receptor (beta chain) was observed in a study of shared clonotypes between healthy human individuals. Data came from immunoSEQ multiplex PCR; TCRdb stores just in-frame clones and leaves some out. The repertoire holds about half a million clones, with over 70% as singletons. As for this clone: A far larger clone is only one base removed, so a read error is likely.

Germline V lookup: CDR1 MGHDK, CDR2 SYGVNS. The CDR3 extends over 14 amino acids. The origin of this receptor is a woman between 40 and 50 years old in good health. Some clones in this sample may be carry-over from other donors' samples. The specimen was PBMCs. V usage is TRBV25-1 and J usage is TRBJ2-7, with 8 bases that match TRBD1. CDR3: CVSGGQGRSYEQYF. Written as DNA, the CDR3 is TGTGTCAGCGGCGGACAGGGTCGATCCTACGAGCAGTACTTC.